These 24 T cell receptor beta chains were sequenced from one sample in a study of lymphopenia after photon versus proton radiotherapy. Repertoires were generated with immunoSEQ multiplex PCR, while TCRdb's copy carries only in-frame clones and drops some. This sample has tens of thousands of clones, with roughly 90% found just once. This specimen was peripheral blood, taken from a patient treated with photon-based radiotherapy. Every receptor here comes from a woman in her thirties or forties with cholangiocarcinoma.

The sample holds one count of this clone. The genes are TRBV10-3 and TRBJ1-1, with D possibly being TRBD1 (6 bases). V was shortened by 6 bases and J by 3 bases, with 17 bases between the two germline ends. This CDR3 has 15 residues. CDR1 and CDR2 from the germline V gene are ENHRY and SYGVKD. The CDR3 coding sequence is TGTGCCATCAGCAGAAACCAGGGGAGAGACACTGAAGCTTTCTTT. Translation: CAISRNQGRDTEAFF.

The CDR3 bases are TGTGCCAGCAGTGATGTGGAGAAAAGCGAGCAGTACTTC. This gives the protein CASSDVEKSEQYF. V is TRBV25-1 and J is TRBJ2-7; no clear D gene. In germline, CDR1 is MGHDK, CDR2 SYGVNS. V lost 3 bases and J 6 bases, leaving 12 bases between the germline ends. The CDR3 spans 13 residues.

This clone was seen only once. V and J are TRBV7-9 and TRBJ2-2, with a possible D match to TRBD2 (6 bases). The CDR3 extends over 15 amino acids. V lost 6 bases and J 3 bases, leaving 14 bases between the germline ends. CDR1 and CDR2 from the germline V gene are SEHNR and FQNEAQ (reference sequence). Here the CDR3 reads CASSYSGTYTGELFF. The CDR3 DNA sequence: TGTGCCAGCAGTTACTCAGGGACTTACACCGGGGAGCTGTTTTTT.

The V and J genes are TRBV29-1 and TRBJ1-2, with D perhaps TRBD1 (6 bases). This CDR3 spans 12 amino acids. Germline V gene lookup returns CDR1 SQVTM and CDR2 ANQGSEA. Between the trimmed V and J ends, which lost 3 bases and 8 bases, there was a span of 13 bases. CDR3 region: CSVDRVGGGYTF. The CDR3 DNA is TGCAGCGTTGATAGGGTAGGGGGAGGCTACACCTTC.

The rearrangement links TRBV11-2 to TRBJ2-5, with D unclear. Per germline, CDR1 SGHAT and CDR2 FQNNGV. The CDR3 covers 14 residues. V lost 1 base to trimming and J lost 9 bases, with 15 bases between them. The CDR3 bases are TGTGCCAGCAGCTTAGTGGTAGCCCCCGAGGCCCAGTACTTC. This sequence encodes CASSLVVAPEAQYF.

This clone has only a few counts. The chain uses TRBV27 and TRBJ1-6, with a weak D call TRBD1 (6 bases). Germline V lookup: CDR1 MNHEY, CDR2 SMNVEV (reference sequence). V gave up 0 bases and J gave up 9 bases, with 12 bases separating them. CDR3 length equals 15 residues. CDR3 DNA sequence: TGTGCCAGCAGTTTATCGTTGGGGGCGGGTTCACCCCTCCACTTT. Translation: CASSLSLGAGSPLHF.

The rearrangement joins TRBV13 to TRBJ2-4; 9 bases map to TRBD1. Germline V CDR1 and CDR2: PRHDT, FYEKMQ (reference sequence). The V and J ends lost 5 bases and 7 bases, in that order; junction bases with no gene match: 12. This CDR3 region has 16 residues. CDR3 amino acids: CASSQSRDREGNIQYF. As DNA, the CDR3 is TGTGCCAGCAGCCAGTCCCGGGACAGGGAAGGGAACATTCAGTACTTC.

The rearrangement joins TRBV19 to TRBJ1-2; TRBD1 aligns across 8 bases. CDR1 LNHDA and CDR2 SQIVND come from the germline V gene (reference sequence). The CDR3 is 14 residues long. Trimming took 0 bases from V and 4 from J; bases not matched to a gene: 1. CDR3: CASSIEQGAYGYTF. CDR3 sequence (DNA): TGTGCCAGTAGTATAGAGCAGGGGGCCTATGGCTACACCTTC.

V and J are TRBV27 and TRBJ2-1; the match to TRBD2 covers 7 bases. V was clipped by 6 bases and J by 9 bases; unmatched bases: 14. Germline CDR1 is MNHEY and CDR2 is SMNVEV (reference sequence). The CDR3 has 15 residues. The CDR3 bases are TGTGCCAGCAGACCCCCAGCGGGGCCGGGGTTTGAGCAGTTCTTC. Translated, it gives CASRPPAGPGFEQFF.

The DNA for the CDR3 is TGTGCCTGGAGTGTGACCTTCCGGGATGGCTACACCTTC. Protein product: CAWSVTFRDGYTF. This chain joins TRBV30 and TRBJ1-2; no clear D. The CDR3 is made up of 13 amino acids. The ends were cut back, 0 bases at V and 6 bases at J, with 11 bases in the middle. In germline, CDR1 is GTSNPN, CDR2 SVGIG (reference sequence).

V gene TRBV4-3 combines with J gene TRBJ2-3, with TRBD2 matching over 10 bases. CDR1 LGHNA and CDR2 YSLEER come from the germline V gene. The CDR3 runs 16 residues. Trimming at V came to 1 base and at J to 8 bases, leaving 9 bases not matched to a gene. The CDR3 reads CASSQVLAGEVGTQYF. CDR3 coding DNA: TGCGCCAGCAGCCAAGTGCTAGCGGGAGAGGTCGGTACGCAGTATTTT.

V and J are TRBV7-9 and TRBJ2-7, with D tentatively TRBD1 (6 bases). V shed 5 bases and J shed 5 bases, with 16 bases lying between them. The CDR3 totals 14 residues. CDR1 and CDR2 from the germline V gene are SEHNR and FQNEAQ (reference sequence). The CDR3, as DNA: TGTGCCAGCAGCCCCGCCAGGGGAAGTAACGAGCAGTACTTC. Encoded protein: CASSPARGSNEQYF.

The chain has TRBV25-1 and TRBJ2-7; 9 bases match TRBD1. Germline V lookup: CDR1 MGHDK, CDR2 SYGVNS. The V and J ends lost 4 bases and 3 bases, in that order; junction bases with no gene match: 1. The CDR3 is 13 residues long. CDR3 sequence: CASSGTGDYEQYF. CDR3 DNA: TGTGCCAGCAGTGGGACAGGGGACTACGAGCAGTACTTC.

The gene calls are TRBV9 and TRBJ1-2; D ambiguous. With 0 bases removed from V and 8 bases from J, the gap between germline ends came to 17 bases. The V gene's germline CDR1 is SGDLS and CDR2 YYNGEE. The CDR3 length is 15 residues. Here the CDR3 DNA reads TGTGCCAGCAGCGTAGGTCCCGCTGGAGGAGAGGGCTACACCTTC. Protein: CASSVGPAGGEGYTF.

The chain joins TRBV5-4 to TRBJ2-1; 10 bases line up with TRBD2. The length of the CDR3 is 16 residues. The junction had 6 bases not matched to a gene; V was cut back by 0 bases and J by 6 bases. Germline V gene lookup returns CDR1 SGHNT and CDR2 YYREEE (reference sequence). The CDR3 nucleotides are TGTGCCAGCAGCTTGGGTAGCGGGGGGTTGTCCAATGAGCAGTTCTTC. Residues: CASSLGSGGLSNEQFF.

The genes are TRBV4-1 and TRBJ2-5; 7 positions match TRBD1. Germline-derived CDR1 and CDR2 are MGHRA and YSYEKL. CDR3 length: 16 amino acids. The trim removed 0 bases at V and 5 bases at J, leaving 9 bases unmatched. DNA of the CDR3: TGCGCCAGCAGCCAAGAGTATACAGGGGCTTGGGAGACCCAGTACTTC. This codes for CASSQEYTGAWETQYF.

This clone was counted between two and nine times. The chain links TRBV11-2 to TRBJ1-5; D remains ambiguous. CDR1 and CDR2 from the germline V gene are SGHAT and FQNNGV. The CDR3 loop spans 12 amino acids. V lost 5 bases to trimming and J lost 6 bases, with 8 bases between them. This CDR3 reads CASSHAGQPQHF. CDR3 nucleotide sequence: TGTGCCAGCAGCCATGCGGGTCAGCCCCAGCATTTT.

J is TRBJ2-1 and V is TRBV11-2; perhaps TRBD2 as D (5 bases). The CDR3 sequence is 17 residues long. CDR1 and CDR2 from the germline V gene are SGHAT and FQNNGV. V gave up 4 bases and J gave up 2 bases, with 18 bases separating them. CDR3 coding DNA: TGTGCCAGCAGCTCCTCCGACAACCTCGGGACCTACAATGAGCAGTTCTTC. Protein sequence: CASSSSDNLGTYNEQFF.

This clone has only one observation. The chain joins TRBV14 to TRBJ2-7, with a tentative D call TRBD1 (6 bases). The germline gives CDR1 SGHDN, CDR2 FVKESK. The CDR3 runs to 13 residues. The ends were cut back, 5 bases at V and 6 bases at J, with 14 bases in the middle. CDR3 region: CASSFKQGTEQYF. CDR3 sequence (DNA): TGTGCCAGCAGCTTCAAACAGGGAACCGAGCAGTACTTC.

This clone occurred a few times. This chain uses TRBV6-1 with TRBJ1-5, with TRBD1 matching over 8 bases. Germline V gene lookup returns CDR1 MNHNS and CDR2 SASEGT. This CDR3 contains 14 residues. The V gene end was trimmed by 5 bases and the J gene end by 3 bases; junction bases not matched to a gene: 3. CDR3: CASSLTGVNQPQHF. The CDR3, as DNA: TGTGCCAGCAGTCTGACAGGGGTCAATCAGCCCCAGCATTTT.

V is TRBV4-2 and J is TRBJ2-7; D remains unclear. The CDR3 totals 15 residues. CDR1 and CDR2 from the germline V gene are LGHNA and YNFKEQ. Trimming removed 0 bases at V and 3 bases at J, with 12 bases between. CDR3 sequence reads: CASSQEVYSYYEQYF. CDR3 nucleotide sequence: TGTGCCAGCAGCCAAGAAGTGTACAGCTACTACGAGCAGTACTTC.

The chain links TRBV27 to TRBJ2-1; TRBD2 agrees at 9 bases. The CDR3 has 18 amino acids. V dropped 3 bases and J dropped 4; count of bases not matched to a gene: 13. Germline assignment: CDR1 MNHEY and CDR2 SMNVEV (reference sequence). CDR3 in amino acids: CASSFYGVAGAGYNEQFF. In nucleotides, the CDR3 is TGTGCCAGCAGTTTTTATGGCGTAGCGGGAGCGGGGTACAATGAGCAGTTCTTC.

V gene TRBV10-2 combines with J gene TRBJ1-5; D is possibly TRBD1 (6 bases). This CDR3 has 12 amino acids. The V gene's germline CDR1 is WSHSY and CDR2 SAAADI. V dropped 3 bases and J dropped 9 bases, with 9 bases sitting between them. Here the CDR3 DNA reads TGCGCCAGCAGTGAAGGAGGGGGGCCCCAGCATTTT. Encoded protein: CASSEGGGPQHF.

V and J are TRBV7-9 and TRBJ1-2; 7 bases fit TRBD1. There are 14 residues in the CDR3. Germline values: CDR1 SEHNR, CDR2 FQNEAQ (reference sequence). With V trimmed by 5 bases and J by 5 bases, 8 bases remained unmatched. The CDR3 sequence is CASSRGDRKYGYTF. The CDR3 nucleotides read TGTGCCAGCAGCCGGGGGGACAGAAAATATGGCTACACCTTC.